These 8 T cell receptor beta chains share one sample of origin, sequenced in a study of OX40 agonist ivuxolimab in advanced cancers. Profiling relied on immunoSEQ multiplex PCR, and the TCRdb table lists in-frame clones only, not all of them. Of roughly 100,000 clones listed, around four fifths were seen once; the top ten hold more than 0.95%. The starting material was CD4+ or CD8+ T cells sorted from blood, obtained in a trial of the OX40 agonist ivuxolimab. Receptors originate from an adult with an advanced solid tumor such as melanoma, head and neck, liver or kidney cancer.

This sequence joins TRBV7-8 and TRBJ2-1; TRBD2 agrees at 10 bases. Losses at the gene ends were 4 bases for V and 0 bases for J; bases not matched to a gene: 9. The CDR3 consists of 18 residues. Germline-derived CDR1 and CDR2 are SGHVS and FQNEAQ. CDR3 residues: CASSSLGLADSSYNEQFF. CDR3 nucleotides: TGTGCCAGCAGCTCCCTTGGACTAGCGGATAGCTCCTACAATGAGCAGTTCTTC.

A few counts support this clone. The J gene is TRBJ1-2, the V gene TRBV30; D unresolved. Trimming took off 3 bases at V and 5 bases at J, with 10 bases between the two ends. The CDR3 consists of 12 residues. Per the germline V gene, CDR1 is GTSNPN and CDR2 is SVGIG (reference sequence). Written as DNA, the CDR3 is TGTGCCTGGAGCGCCTTATGGTATGGCTACACCTTC. This gives the protein CAWSALWYGYTF.

V usage is TRBV5-1 and J usage is TRBJ2-2, with 7 bases fitting TRBD2. This CDR3 contains 16 residues. The V and J ends lost 0 bases and 5 bases, in that order; junction bases with no gene match: 7. Germline V gene sequence: CDR1 SGHRS, CDR2 YFSETQ. The CDR3 protein is CASSLATAGRTGELFF. DNA of the CDR3: TGCGCCAGCAGCTTGGCCACAGCGGGGCGAACCGGGGAGCTGTTTTTT. The full variable domain, in which reference TRBV5-1 and TRBJ2-2 provide the parts outside the CDR3, is KAGVTQTPRYLIKTRGQQVTLSCSPISGHRSVSWYQQTPGQGLQFLFEYFSETQRNKGNFPGRFSGRQFSNSRSEMNVSTLELGDSALYLCASSLATAGRTGELFFGEGSRLTVL.

This chain connects TRBV6-4 to TRBJ2-1; possible D gene TRBD2, 6 bases. Per germline, CDR1 MRHNA and CDR2 SNTAGT. V lost 4 bases to trimming and J lost 6 bases, with 10 bases between them. The CDR3 is made up of 13 amino acids. The CDR3 DNA sequence: TGTGCCAGCAGTGGGCAGGGAGGCAATGAGCAGTTCTTC. Amino acids: CASSGQGGNEQFF.

J is TRBJ1-2 and V is TRBV10-1; D not resolved. The CDR3 is 13 amino acids. The germline V and J ends were trimmed by 4 bases and 2 bases, with 8 bases remaining between them. Germline V gene lookup returns CDR1 WNHNN and CDR2 SYGVQD (reference sequence). CDR3 region: CASSVDGNYGYTF. The CDR3 DNA reads TGCGCCAGCAGTGTGGACGGAAACTATGGCTACACCTTC.

The V gene is TRBV6-6, the J gene TRBJ1-5, with a possible D match to TRBD1 (5 bases). V was pared by 7 bases and J by 6 bases, with 22 bases between. Germline loops: CDR1 MNHNY, CDR2 SVGAGI (reference sequence). This CDR3 is built from 16 residues. This CDR3 reads CASTPGGGRTGQPQHF. The CDR3 region has the DNA TGTGCCAGCACCCCGGGCGGGGGTAGAACTGGTCAGCCCCAGCATTTT.

The chain employs TRBV2 and TRBJ1-6, with TRBD1 identical over 9 bases. V dropped 6 bases and J dropped 9; count of bases not matched to a gene: 9. The CDR3 extends over 15 amino acids. Germline CDR1 and CDR2: SNHLY and FYNNEI. CDR3 DNA: TGTGCCAGCAGACGGGACAGGGCTGTAGGTTCACCCCTCCACTTT. Protein: CASRRDRAVGSPLHF.

The chain couples TRBV7-2 to TRBJ2-2; D unclear. The germline V and J ends were trimmed by 2 bases and 2 bases, with 15 bases remaining between them. Germline V gives CDR1 SGHTA, CDR2 FQGNSA. The CDR3 runs to 17 residues. CDR3 nucleotide sequence: TGTGCCAGCAGCTTACGGGTGGTACACATAAACACCGGGGAGCTGTTTTTT. Translating it yields CASSLRVVHINTGELFF.